The sequence of this TCR beta chain was determined in a study of blood T cells in healthy people across ages. Study-wide findings and caveats: With unsorted PBMCs, a conclusive comparison of naive versus antigen-experienced cells was not possible. Nothing was known about donor CMV status, and this possibly confounded expanded clonotype changes. Per million T cells, TCR beta diversity dropped about linearly as age rose.

Comment on this clonotype: Its specificity is not known.

Using a J-beta primer mix together with a sample-barcoded 5' primer, a second PCR was run for about 6 to 12 cycles. MiXCR was run by TCRdb on the 5' RACE reads, yielding one entry per CDR3 protein. Of roughly 860,000 distinct CDR3 sequences detected, around two thirds appear once; the ten largest clones hold about a quarter. The V and J ends lost 3 bases and 0 bases respectively, with 9 bases between them. The CDR3 is 15 amino acids. Germline CDR1 and CDR2: MDHEN and SYDVKM. This sequence was found in a man aged 30 to 39 in good health. The sample was blood. This rearrangement joins TRBV28 to TRBJ1-5; D is possibly TRBD1 (5 bases). The CDR3 sequence: CASSLGPYSNQPQHF. The DNA for the CDR3 is TGTGCCAGCAGTTTGGGACCTTATAGCAATCAGCCCCAGCATTTT.